This TCR beta chain came from a study of blood T cell repertoires in COVID-19. Background on the study: Specimens from acute and convalescent COVID-19 originated in the United States, Italy and Spain. Sources were T cells, B-cell-depleted T cells, or PBMCs; the material itself was cDNA or gDNA.

Germline CDR1 reads MNHEY; CDR2 reads SVGAGI. Trimming removed 2 bases from V and 9 bases from J, with 10 bases in between. The CDR3 is 12 amino acids. Methods used by the authors: Reference gene primer amplification gave nucleated cell count estimates. Clones were read by immunoSEQ multiplex PCR, and TCRdb kept only the in-frame ones, dropping some. V and J calls and clone size follow that table, whereas D and trimming were derived from the DNA. The sample carries about 410,000 clones, around 91% recorded once. It was during active infection that Seattle patients were enrolled and then longitudinally followed.

The J gene is TRBJ1-2, the V gene TRBV6-5, with D maybe TRBD1 (5 bases). This clonotype was obtained from a woman in her forties with COVID-19, enrolled during active disease. Material: peripheral blood. CDR3: CASSYQGGSYTF. Here the CDR3 DNA reads TGTGCCAGCAGTTACCAGGGCGGGAGCTACACCTTC.